This T cell receptor beta chain was recovered during a study of T cell responses to AZD1222 COVID-19 vaccine. Per the germline V gene, CDR1 is SGHVS and CDR2 is FQNEAQ. This CDR3 region has 14 residues. V was pared by 8 bases and J by 4 bases, with 15 bases between. Study-level points and caveats: Sampling that yielded the repertoires occurred only after the peak T cell response. Unmutated regions of variants are reportedly targeted by nearly half of spike-specific TCRs. Among AZD1222 vaccinees, only six were seropositive at baseline.

Libraries were prepared by immunoSEQ multiplex PCR; TCRdb keeps only in-frame clonotypes and omits some of them. The top ten hold around 5% of the sample, which has more than 100,000 clones, approximately 88% seen once. About this clone itself: Its matching antigen is unknown.

The source was peripheral blood, collected on day 0 of AZD1222 vaccination. The sequence came from an adult in good health. The chain combines TRBV7-8 with TRBJ2-1; perhaps TRBD1 as D (6 bases). In DNA form, the CDR3 reads TGTGCCAGCCGAAGGGTAGGGGGTTACAATGAGCAGTTCTTC. Encoded protein: CASRRVGGYNEQFF.